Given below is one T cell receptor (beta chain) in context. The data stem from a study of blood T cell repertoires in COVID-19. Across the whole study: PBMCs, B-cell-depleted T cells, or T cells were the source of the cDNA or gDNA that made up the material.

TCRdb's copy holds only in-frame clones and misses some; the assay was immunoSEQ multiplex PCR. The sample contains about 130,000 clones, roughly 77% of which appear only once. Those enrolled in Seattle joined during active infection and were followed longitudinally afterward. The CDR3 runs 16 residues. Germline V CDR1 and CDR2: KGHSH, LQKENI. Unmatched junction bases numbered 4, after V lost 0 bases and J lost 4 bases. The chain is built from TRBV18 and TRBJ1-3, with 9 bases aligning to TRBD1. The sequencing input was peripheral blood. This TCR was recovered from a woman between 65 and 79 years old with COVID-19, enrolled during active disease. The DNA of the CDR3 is TGTGCCAGCTCACCACCGGGACAGGGAATCGGAAACACCATATATTTT. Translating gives CASSPPGQGIGNTIYF.